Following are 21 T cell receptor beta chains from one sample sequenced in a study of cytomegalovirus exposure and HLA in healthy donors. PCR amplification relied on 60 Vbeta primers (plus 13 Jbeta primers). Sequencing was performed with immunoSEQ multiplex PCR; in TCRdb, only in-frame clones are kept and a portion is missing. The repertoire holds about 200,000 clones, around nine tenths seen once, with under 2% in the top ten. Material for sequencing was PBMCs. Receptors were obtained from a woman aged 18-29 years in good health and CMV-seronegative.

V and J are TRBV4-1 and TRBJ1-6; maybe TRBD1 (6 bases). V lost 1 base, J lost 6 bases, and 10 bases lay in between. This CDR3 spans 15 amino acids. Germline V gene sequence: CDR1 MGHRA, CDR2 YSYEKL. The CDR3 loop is CASSQAQGSNSPLHF. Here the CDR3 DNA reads TGCGCCAGCAGCCAAGCACAGGGAAGTAATTCACCCCTCCACTTT.

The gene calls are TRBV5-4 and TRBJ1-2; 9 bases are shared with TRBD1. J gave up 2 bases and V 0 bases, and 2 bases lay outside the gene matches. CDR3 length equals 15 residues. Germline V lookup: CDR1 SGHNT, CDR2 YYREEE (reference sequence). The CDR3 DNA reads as TGTGCCAGCAGCTTGGCAGGGACAGGGAACTATGGCTACACCTTC. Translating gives CASSLAGTGNYGYTF.

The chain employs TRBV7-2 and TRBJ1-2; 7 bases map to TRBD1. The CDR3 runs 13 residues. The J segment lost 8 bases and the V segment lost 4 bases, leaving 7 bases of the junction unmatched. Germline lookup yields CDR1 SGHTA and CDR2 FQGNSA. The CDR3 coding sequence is TGTGCCAGCAGCTCCCCGGGACAGCAGGGCTACACCTTC. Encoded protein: CASSSPGQQGYTF.

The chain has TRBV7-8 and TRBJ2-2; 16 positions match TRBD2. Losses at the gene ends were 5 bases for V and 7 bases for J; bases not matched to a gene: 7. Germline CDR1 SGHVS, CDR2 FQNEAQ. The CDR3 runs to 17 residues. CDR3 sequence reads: CASSPGTSGRVGGELFF. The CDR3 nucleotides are TGTGCCAGCAGCCCAGGGACTAGCGGGAGGGTAGGCGGGGAGCTGTTTTTT. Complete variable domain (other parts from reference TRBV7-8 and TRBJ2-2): GAGVSQSPRYKVAKRGQDVALRCDPISGHVSLFWYQQALGQGPEFLTYFQNEAQLDKSGLPSDRFFAERPEGSVSTLKIQRTQQEDSAVYLCASSPGTSGRVGGELFFGEGSRLTVL.

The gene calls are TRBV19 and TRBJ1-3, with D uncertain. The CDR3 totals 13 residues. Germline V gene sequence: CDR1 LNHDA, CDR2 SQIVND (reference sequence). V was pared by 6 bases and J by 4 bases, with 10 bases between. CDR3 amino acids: CASSPEGGNTIYF. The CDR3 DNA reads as TGTGCCAGTAGCCCTGAGGGAGGAAACACCATATATTTT.

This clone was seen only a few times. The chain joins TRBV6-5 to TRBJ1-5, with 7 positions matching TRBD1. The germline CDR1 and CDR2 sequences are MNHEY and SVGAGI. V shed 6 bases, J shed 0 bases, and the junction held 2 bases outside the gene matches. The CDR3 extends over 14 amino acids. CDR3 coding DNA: TGTGCCAGCAGAACAGGGGTTAGCAATCAGCCCCAGCATTTT. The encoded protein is CASRTGVSNQPQHF.

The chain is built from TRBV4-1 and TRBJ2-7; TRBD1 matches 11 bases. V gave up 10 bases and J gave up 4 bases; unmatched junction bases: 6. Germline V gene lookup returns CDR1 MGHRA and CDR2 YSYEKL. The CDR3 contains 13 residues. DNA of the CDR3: TGCGCCACCGGGACAGGGGGGAAATACGAGCAGTACTTC. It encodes CATGTGGKYEQYF.

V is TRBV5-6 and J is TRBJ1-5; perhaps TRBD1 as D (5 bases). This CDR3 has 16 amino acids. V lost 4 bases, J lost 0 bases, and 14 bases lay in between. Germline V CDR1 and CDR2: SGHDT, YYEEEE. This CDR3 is CASSPGGSYSNQPQHF. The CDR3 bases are TGTGCCAGCAGCCCGGGGGGTTCCTATAGCAATCAGCCCCAGCATTTT.

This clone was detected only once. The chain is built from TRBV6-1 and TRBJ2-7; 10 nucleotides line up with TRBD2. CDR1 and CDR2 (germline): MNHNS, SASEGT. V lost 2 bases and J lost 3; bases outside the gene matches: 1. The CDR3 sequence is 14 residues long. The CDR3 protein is CASSELAGGYEQYF. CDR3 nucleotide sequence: TGTGCCAGCAGTGAATTAGCGGGAGGCTACGAGCAGTACTTC.

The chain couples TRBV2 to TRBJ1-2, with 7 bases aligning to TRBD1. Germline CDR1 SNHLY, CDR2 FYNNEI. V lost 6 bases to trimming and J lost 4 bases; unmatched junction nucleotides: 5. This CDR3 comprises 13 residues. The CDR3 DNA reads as TGTGCCAGCAGGGGGACAGCAGTCTATGGCTACACCTTC. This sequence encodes CASRGTAVYGYTF.

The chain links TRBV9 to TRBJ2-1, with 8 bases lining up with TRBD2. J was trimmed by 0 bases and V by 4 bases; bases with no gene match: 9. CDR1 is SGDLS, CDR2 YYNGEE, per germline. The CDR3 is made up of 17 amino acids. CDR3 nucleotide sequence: TGTGCCAGCAGCTCGACTAGCGCCTGGAGCTCCTACAATGAGCAGTTCTTC. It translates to CASSSTSAWSSYNEQFF.

The CDR3 bases are TGCGCCAGCAGCTTGGGGGGGACAGGGGTGACGTATGGCTACACCTTC. Its protein is CASSLGGTGVTYGYTF. The chain links TRBV5-1 to TRBJ1-2; 10 bases match TRBD1. The CDR3 has 16 residues. V shed 0 bases, J shed 5 bases, and the junction held 7 bases outside the gene matches. Germline loops: CDR1 SGHRS, CDR2 YFSETQ. Combining the CDR3 with reference TRBV5-1 and TRBJ1-2 gives the whole variable domain KAGVTQTPRYLIKTRGQQVTLSCSPISGHRSVSWYQQTPGQGLQFLFEYFSETQRNKGNFPGRFSGRQFSNSRSEMNVSTLELGDSALYLCASSLGGTGVTYGYTFGSGTRLTVV.

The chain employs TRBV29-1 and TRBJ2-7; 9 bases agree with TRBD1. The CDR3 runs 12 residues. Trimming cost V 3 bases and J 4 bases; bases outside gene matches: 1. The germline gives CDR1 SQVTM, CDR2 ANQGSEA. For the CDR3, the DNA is TGCAGCGTTGAGGGACAGGGATACGAGCAGTACTTC. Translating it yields CSVEGQGYEQYF.

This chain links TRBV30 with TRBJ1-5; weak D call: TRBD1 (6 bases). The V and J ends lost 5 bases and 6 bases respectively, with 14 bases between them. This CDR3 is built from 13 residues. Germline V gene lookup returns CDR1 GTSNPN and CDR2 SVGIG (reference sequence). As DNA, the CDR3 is TGTGCCTGGGCCTACAGGGAGGGTCAGCCCCAGCATTTT. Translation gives CAWAYREGQPQHF.

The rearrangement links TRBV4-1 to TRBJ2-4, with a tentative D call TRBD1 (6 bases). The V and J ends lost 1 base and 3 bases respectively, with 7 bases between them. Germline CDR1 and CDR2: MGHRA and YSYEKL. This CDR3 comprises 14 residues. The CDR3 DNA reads TGCGCCAGCAGCCAAGGACAGGTCAAAAACATTCAGTACTTC. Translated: CASSQGQVKNIQYF.

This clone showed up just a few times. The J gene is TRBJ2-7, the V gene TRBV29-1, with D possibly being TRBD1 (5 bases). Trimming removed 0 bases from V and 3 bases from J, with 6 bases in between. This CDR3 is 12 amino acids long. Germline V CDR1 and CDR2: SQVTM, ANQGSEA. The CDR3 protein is CSVEDRDYEQYF. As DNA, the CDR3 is TGCAGCGTTGAAGACAGGGACTACGAGCAGTACTTC.

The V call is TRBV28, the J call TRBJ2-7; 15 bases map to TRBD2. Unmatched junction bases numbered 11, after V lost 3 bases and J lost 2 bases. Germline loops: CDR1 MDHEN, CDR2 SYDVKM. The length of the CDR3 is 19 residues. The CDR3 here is CASSFPRGTSGGLAYEQYF. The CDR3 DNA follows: TGTGCCAGCAGTTTCCCGCGCGGGACTAGCGGGGGGCTGGCCTACGAGCAGTACTTC.

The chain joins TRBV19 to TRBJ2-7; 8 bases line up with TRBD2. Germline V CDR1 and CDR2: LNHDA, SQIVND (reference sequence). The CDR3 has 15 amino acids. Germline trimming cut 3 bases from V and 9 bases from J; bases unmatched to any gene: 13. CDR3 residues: CASSIGTRGSGAQYF. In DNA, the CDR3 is TGTGCCAGTAGTATCGGGACTAGGGGCTCCGGGGCGCAGTACTTC.

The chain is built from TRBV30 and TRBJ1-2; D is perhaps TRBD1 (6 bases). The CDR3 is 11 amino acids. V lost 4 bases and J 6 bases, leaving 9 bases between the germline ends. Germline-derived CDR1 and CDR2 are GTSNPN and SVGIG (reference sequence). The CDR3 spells CAWNRVHGYTF. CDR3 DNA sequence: TGTGCCTGGAACAGGGTACATGGCTACACCTTC. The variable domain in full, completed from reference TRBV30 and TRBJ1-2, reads SQTIHQWPATLVQPVGSPLSLECTVEGTSNPNLYWYRQAAGRGLQLLFYSVGIGQISSEVPQNLSASRPQDRQFILSSKKLLLSDSGFYLCAWNRVHGYTFGSGTRLTVV.

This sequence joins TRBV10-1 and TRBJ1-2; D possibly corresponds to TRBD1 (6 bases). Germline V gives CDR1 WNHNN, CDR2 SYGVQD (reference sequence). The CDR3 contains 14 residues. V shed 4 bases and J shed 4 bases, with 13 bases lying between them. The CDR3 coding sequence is TGCGCCAGCAGTGCCAGCAGGGGCGGCTATGGCTACACCTTC. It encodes CASSASRGGYGYTF.

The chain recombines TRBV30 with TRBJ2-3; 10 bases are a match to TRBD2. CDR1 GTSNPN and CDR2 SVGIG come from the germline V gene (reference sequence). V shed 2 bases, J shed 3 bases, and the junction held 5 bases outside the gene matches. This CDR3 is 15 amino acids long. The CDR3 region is CAWSRAGGATDTQYF. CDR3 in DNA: TGTGCCTGGAGTAGAGCGGGAGGGGCGACAGATACGCAGTATTTT.